The T cell receptor beta chain described here comes from a study of blood T cell repertoires in COVID-19. Repertoires were generated with immunoSEQ multiplex PCR, while TCRdb's copy carries only in-frame clones and drops some. The profile covers about 260,000 clones, with about 88% appearing a single time and about 3% taken by the ten largest. CDR3 length: 14 residues. Trimming took 3 bases from V and 1 from J, leaving 9 bases between them. Germline CDR1 is LNHDA and CDR2 is SQIVND (reference sequence). Recovered status applied to Cohort 3 donors who had two consecutive negative PCRs. It also applied to those with clearance or with symptom resolution.

The chain employs TRBV19 and TRBJ1-1; D is uncertain. Material: PBMCs or T cells enriched from blood (not recorded which). This clonotype originated in a woman aged 45-59 years who had recovered from COVID-19. The CDR3 DNA reads TGTGCCAGTAGTATCCGGGAGAGGAACACTGAAGCTTTCTTT. This translates into CASSIRERNTEAFF.